The 29 T cell receptor beta chains below come from one sample, sequenced in a study of blood T cells in healthy people across ages. A J-beta primer mix and a sample-barcoded 5' primer were used in a second PCR of about 7 to 12 cycles. MiXCR, applied by TCRdb to the 5' RACE reads, yields one record per CDR3 protein. The sample lists about 720,000 distinct CDR3 sequences, 25% seen once, with approximately 3.7% in the top ten. This sample also appeared in a second study, on T cells of mothers and their children.

Sequencing was done on a sample of blood. Every receptor here comes from a boy younger than 18 in good health.

This chain connects TRBV7-2 to TRBJ1-3; weak D call: TRBD1 (6 bases). Trimming removed 3 bases at V and 4 bases at J, with 10 bases between. Germline V lookup: CDR1 SGHTA, CDR2 FQGNSA. This CDR3 is 14 amino acids long. The CDR3 DNA reads as TGTGCCAGCAGCTTCGGGGGCGGCGGAAACACCATATATTTT. It yields the protein CASSFGGGGNTIYF.

J is TRBJ2-5 and V is TRBV10-3; no definite D call. Germline-derived CDR1 and CDR2 are ENHRY and SYGVKD. The V and J ends lost 3 bases and 5 bases respectively, with 7 bases between them. This CDR3 comprises 12 residues. For the CDR3, the DNA is TGTGCCATCAGTGATGGCCGGGAGACCCAGTACTTC. Protein: CAISDGRETQYF.

Only a few counts were recorded for this clonotype. The chain couples TRBV5-1 to TRBJ2-5; D may match TRBD1 or TRBD2 (7 bases each). Germline CDR1 SGHRS, CDR2 YFSETQ. The CDR3 extends over 15 amino acids. Trimming took off 0 bases at V and 10 bases at J, with 19 bases between the two ends. CDR3 DNA: TGCGCCAGCAGCTTGGATGGCGTACCAGGGGGGGTCCAGTACTTC. This encodes CASSLDGVPGGVQYF.

V is TRBV9 and J is TRBJ2-7, with D possibly being TRBD2 (7 bases). Trimming pared 0 bases from V and 6 bases from J, leaving 13 bases between. CDR3 length: 14 amino acids. Germline V gene sequence: CDR1 SGDLS, CDR2 YYNGEE. CDR3 residues: CASSVGGGLSEQYF. Written as DNA, the CDR3 is TGTGCCAGCAGCGTAGGGGGGGGCCTGAGCGAGCAGTACTTC.

This clonotype has just a few counts. The rearrangement links TRBV20-1 to TRBJ2-1; D is possibly TRBD2 (6 bases). The CDR3 contains 15 residues. V lost 5 bases to trimming and J lost 4 bases, with 18 bases between them. Per the germline V gene, CDR1 is DFQATT and CDR2 is SNEGSKA (reference sequence). The CDR3 sequence is CSAEPRLGTYNEQFF. The CDR3 nucleotides read TGCAGTGCTGAACCGAGACTAGGGACTTACAATGAGCAGTTCTTC.

This clonotype was counted only a few times. The chain combines TRBV4-3 with TRBJ2-1, with a tentative D call TRBD2 (5 bases). This CDR3 has 17 residues. Germline assignment: CDR1 LGHNA and CDR2 YSLEER. The V end was cut by 1 base, the J end by 0 bases, with 13 bases between. The DNA of the CDR3 is TGCGCCAGCAGCCAAGCTGAAGGGAGCTTCTCCTACAATGAGCAGTTCTTC. It specifies CASSQAEGSFSYNEQFF.

There are a few counts of this clonotype. The V gene is TRBV3-1, the J gene TRBJ2-5; 10 bases agree with TRBD2. The CDR3 consists of 15 residues. The J segment lost 7 bases and the V segment lost 6 bases, leaving 11 bases of the junction unmatched. Germline V lookup: CDR1 LGHDT, CDR2 YNNKEL (reference sequence). The CDR3 nucleotides read TGTGCCAGCAGTGGACTAGCGGCGGATACTGGGACCCAGTACTTC. It encodes CASSGLAADTGTQYF.

The rearrangement links TRBV7-9 to TRBJ2-3; possible D gene TRBD1, 5 bases. The CDR3 totals 16 residues. V shed 5 bases and J shed 2 bases, with 17 bases lying between them. The V gene's germline CDR1 is SEHNR and CDR2 FQNEAQ (reference sequence). The CDR3 sequence: CASSPLSGYNTDTQYF. The DNA for the CDR3 is TGTGCCAGCAGCCCGCTTTCAGGGTATAACACAGATACGCAGTATTTT. Full variable domain (outside the CDR3, taken from reference TRBV7-9 and TRBJ2-3): DTGVSQNPRHKITKRGQNVTFRCDPISEHNRLYWYRQTLGQGPEFLTYFQNEAQLEKSRLLSDRFSAERPKGSFSTLEIQRTEQGDSAMYLCASSPLSGYNTDTQYFGPGTRLTVL.

This clonotype has a handful of counts. V usage is TRBV19 and J usage is TRBJ1-3; D is uncertain. The V end lost 10 bases, the J end lost 0 bases, and 4 bases lay between the germline ends. CDR1 LNHDA and CDR2 SQIVND come from the germline V gene (reference sequence). This CDR3 has 11 residues. The CDR3 nucleotides are TGTGCCACCGACTCTGGAAACACCATATATTTT. This encodes CATDSGNTIYF.

This clonotype was counted only a few times. The chain links TRBV5-4 to TRBJ1-2; D is possibly TRBD1 (5 bases). The CDR3 contains 13 residues. Germline CDR1 SGHNT, CDR2 YYREEE (reference sequence). V dropped 4 bases and J dropped 5 bases, with 12 bases sitting between them. CDR3 sequence: CASSATGTYGYTF. The CDR3 nucleotides are TGTGCCAGCAGCGCGACCGGGACTTATGGCTACACCTTC. The full variable domain, rest sourced from reference TRBV5-4 and TRBJ1-2, is ETGVTQSPTHLIKTRGQQVTLRCSSQSGHNTVSWYQQALGQGPQFIFQYYREEENGRGNFPPRFSGLQFPNYSSELNVNALELDDSALYLCASSATGTYGYTFGSGTRLTVV.

The V call is TRBV28, the J call TRBJ2-1, with D perhaps assigned TRBD1 or TRBD2 (5 bases each). Trimming shortened V by 5 bases and J by 8 bases, and 28 bases separated the two germline ends. This CDR3 has 18 residues. Germline V CDR1 and CDR2: MDHEN, SYDVKM. The chain's CDR3 is CASSPVRVEGRIYDEQFF. The CDR3 nucleotides read TGTGCCAGCAGTCCCGTGAGGGTTGAGGGGCGTATATACGATGAGCAGTTCTTC.

In this sample, this clonotype turned up many times. The chain has TRBV27 and TRBJ2-5, with D maybe TRBD2 (6 bases). The CDR3 contains 13 residues. Germline CDR1 MNHEY, CDR2 SMNVEV (reference sequence). V was trimmed by 3 bases and J by 1 base, leaving 6 bases between them. CDR3 amino acids: CASSLTSQETQYF. CDR3 DNA sequence: TGTGCCAGCAGTTTGACTAGCCAAGAGACCCAGTACTTC.

The gene calls are TRBV12-3 or TRBV12-4 and TRBJ2-1; D unclear. The CDR3 spans 12 residues. Trimming took off 4 bases at V and 9 bases at J, with 10 bases between the two ends. The CDR3, as DNA: TGTGCCAGCAGTTCCAATGATGTTGAGCAGTTCTTC. It yields the protein CASSSNDVEQFF.

This clonotype was observed a handful of times. The chain is built from TRBV7-3 and TRBJ2-6; D might be TRBD2 (5 bases). The germline V gene encodes CDR1 SGHTA and CDR2 FQGTGA. The CDR3 loop spans 18 amino acids. Trimming pared 3 bases from V and 0 bases from J, leaving 15 bases between. This CDR3 reads CASSLTDGDASGANVLTF. In DNA form, the CDR3 reads TGTGCCAGCAGCTTGACGGACGGGGATGCCTCTGGGGCCAACGTCCTGACTTTC.

V usage is TRBV7-6 and J usage is TRBJ2-3, with 10 bases lining up with TRBD2. In germline, CDR1 is SGHVS, CDR2 FNYEAQ. This CDR3 spans 18 amino acids. After removal of 1 base from V and 1 base from J, the junction contained 8 bases not matched to a gene. The CDR3 sequence is CASSLDASGLAGTDTQYF. The CDR3 bases are TGTGCCAGCAGCTTAGATGCTTCAGGACTAGCGGGCACAGATACGCAGTATTTT. The full variable domain, completed using reference TRBV7-6 and TRBJ2-3, is GAGVSQSPRYKVTKRGQDVALRCDPISGHVSLYWYRQALGQGPEFLTYFNYEAQQDKSGLPNDRFSAERPEGSISTLTIQRTEQRDSAMYRCASSLDASGLAGTDTQYFGPGTRLTVL.

In DNA form, the CDR3 reads TGTGCCAGCAGAGGTAGCGGGGGGGTAGGAAATGAGCAGTTCTTC. Protein: CASRGSGGVGNEQFF. The rearrangement uses TRBV28 and TRBJ2-1; 11 nucleotides align to TRBD2. CDR1 MDHEN and CDR2 SYDVKM come from the germline V gene. This CDR3 has 15 amino acids. V shed 6 bases and J 7 bases; nucleotides not matched to a gene: 8. Looking up the rest from reference TRBV28 and TRBJ2-1 gives the full variable domain: DVKVTQSSRYLVKRTGEKVFLECVQDMDHENMFWYRQDPGLGLRLIYFSYDVKMKEKGDIPEGYSVSREKKERFSLILESASTNQTSMYLCASRGSGGVGNEQFFGPGTRLTVL.

This clonotype was detected only a few times. V usage is TRBV20-1 and J usage is TRBJ1-1, with 9 bases aligning to TRBD1. There are 13 residues in the CDR3. With 5 bases clipped from V and 2 bases from J, the junction kept 3 bases outside the gene matches. The germline gives CDR1 DFQATT, CDR2 SNEGSKA (reference sequence). The CDR3 loop is CSAPDRGNTEAFF. The DNA of the CDR3 is TGCAGTGCTCCGGACAGGGGAAACACTGAAGCTTTCTTT.

The chain links TRBV19 to TRBJ1-3; perhaps TRBD1 as D (6 bases). Trimming took 4 bases from V and 0 from J, leaving 13 bases between them. Germline CDR1 is LNHDA and CDR2 is SQIVND (reference sequence). The CDR3 extends over 16 amino acids. The CDR3: CASSTGTRNSGNTIYF. CDR3 coding DNA: TGTGCCAGTAGTACGGGGACACGGAACTCTGGAAACACCATATATTTT.

This clonotype was detected only a few times. The chain has TRBV4-1 and TRBJ1-4, with 7 bases that match TRBD1. The CDR3 extends over 17 amino acids. Germline CDR1 reads MGHRA; CDR2 reads YSYEKL. V was pared by 1 base and J by 4 bases, with 9 bases of the junction left unmatched. CDR3: CASSQGHRGDGNEKLFF. The CDR3 nucleotides read TGCGCCAGCAGCCAAGGGCACAGGGGAGACGGTAATGAAAAACTGTTTTTT.

This clonotype came up a few times. Here the CDR3 reads CASSLQKGQNTQYF. The CDR3 DNA follows: TGTGCCAGCAGCTTGCAAAAGGGCCAAAATACGCAGTATTTT. The gene calls are TRBV5-6 and TRBJ2-3; no clear D. The CDR3 loop spans 14 amino acids. The ends were cut back, 1 base at V and 7 bases at J, with 13 bases in the middle. From germline, CDR1 is SGHDT and CDR2 YYEEEE.

This clonotype has only a few counts. DNA for the CDR3: TGTGCCAGCAGCTTAATGAGATTCGAAGCTTTCTTT. It codes for CASSLMRFEAFF. The V and J genes are TRBV7-2 and TRBJ1-1; D uncertain. This CDR3 is 12 amino acids long. Trimming took off 2 bases at V and 8 bases at J, with 9 bases between the two ends. The germline gives CDR1 SGHTA, CDR2 FQGNSA.

This chain's CDR3 is CASRDGVNTEAFF. DNA of the CDR3: TGTGCCAGCAGGGACGGGGTGAACACTGAAGCTTTCTTT. The rearrangement links TRBV6-2 or TRBV6-3 to TRBJ1-1; D call uncertain. Germline loops: CDR1 MNHEY, CDR2 SVGEGT. V was shortened by 6 bases and J by 0 bases, with 8 bases between the two germline ends. The CDR3 runs to 13 residues.

This clonotype came up a few times. The rearrangement joins TRBV20-1 to TRBJ2-4; 7 nucleotides match TRBD2. The junction had 6 bases not matched to a gene; V was cut back by 0 bases and J by 7 bases. The V gene's germline CDR1 is DFQATT and CDR2 SNEGSKA (reference sequence). This CDR3 is 14 amino acids long. The CDR3 reads CSARDRAGRNIQYF. The CDR3 coding sequence is TGCAGTGCTAGAGATCGAGCGGGAAGGAACATTCAGTACTTC.

This clonotype was seen a few times. This chain joins TRBV10-2 and TRBJ2-2; D uncertain. The length of the CDR3 is 15 residues. Deletions cut 1 base from V and 5 bases from J, with 11 bases between. Germline loops: CDR1 WSHSY, CDR2 SAAADI. CDR3 loop: CASSELSRMTGELFF. The CDR3 DNA is TGCGCCAGCAGTGAGTTGAGTAGGATGACCGGGGAGCTGTTTTTT.

The chain combines TRBV14 with TRBJ1-3; D not certain. Germline CDR1 SGHDN, CDR2 FVKESK. The CDR3 covers 14 residues. The ends were cut back, 1 base at V and 3 bases at J, with 7 bases in the middle. The DNA for the CDR3 is TGTGCCAGCAGCCAAGTAGGGAATGGAAACACCATATATTTT. It encodes CASSQVGNGNTIYF.

The chain employs TRBV7-2 and TRBJ1-3; weak D call: TRBD1 (5 bases). Germline CDR1 is SGHTA and CDR2 is FQGNSA. Trimming removed 3 bases from V and 4 bases from J, with 10 bases in between. CDR3 size: 14 residues. This chain's CDR3 is CASSFPGQGNTIYF. CDR3 DNA: TGTGCCAGCAGCTTCCCAGGGCAAGGAAACACCATATATTTT.

This clonotype was counted a few times. V gene TRBV5-1 combines with J gene TRBJ2-1; 13 bases align to TRBD2. The length of the CDR3 is 18 residues. Looked up from germline, CDR1 is SGHRS and CDR2 is YFSETQ. V shed 0 bases and J 8 bases; nucleotides not matched to a gene: 11. The CDR3 nucleotides read TGCGCCAGCAGCTTGGGACTAGCGGGAGGAGGTCGGGCTGATGAGCAGTTCTTC. Its protein product is CASSLGLAGGGRADEQFF.

This sequence joins TRBV20-1 and TRBJ2-1; D remains ambiguous. Looked up from germline, CDR1 is DFQATT and CDR2 is SNEGSKA (reference sequence). The CDR3 totals 16 residues. Trimming removed 3 bases at V and 0 bases at J, with 15 bases between. The CDR3 sequence: CSARALTTSSYNEQFF. The CDR3 DNA reads TGCAGTGCTAGGGCCCTGACAACGAGCTCCTACAATGAGCAGTTCTTC.

The chain joins TRBV6-5 to TRBJ2-5; D may be TRBD1 (5 bases). The CDR3 runs 14 residues. From germline, CDR1 is MNHEY and CDR2 SVGAGI. V gave up 1 base and J gave up 3 bases, with 9 bases separating them. CDR3 nucleotide sequence: TGTGCCAGCAGTTACTTCAGGGCTGAAGAGACCCAGTACTTC. This translates into CASSYFRAEETQYF.